This TCR beta chain is drawn from a study of cytomegalovirus exposure and HLA in healthy donors. Findings of the study overall: An observed cluster of highly shared sequence variants was recorded as a likely sequencing artifact.

As to this clone: Its antigen is still unknown.

The PCR employed 60 Vbeta primers together with 13 Jbeta primers. Using immunoSEQ multiplex PCR, the repertoire was profiled, and TCRdb retains in-frame clones only, with some absent. This sample's table reports roughly 42,000 clones. Looked up from germline, CDR1 is SGHTA and CDR2 is FQGNSA. With 3 bases removed from V and 3 bases from J, the gap between germline ends came to 9 bases. The CDR3 runs 13 residues. The chain recombines TRBV7-2 with TRBJ2-7; D is unclear. The sequence derives from a man between 25 and 39 years old in good health and CMV-seronegative. Sequenced material: PBMCs. CDR3 sequence: CASSFTGYYEQYF. The CDR3 coding sequence is TGTGCCAGCAGCTTCACCGGGTACTACGAGCAGTACTTC. The entire variable domain, with the rest obtained from reference TRBV7-2 and TRBJ2-7, is as follows: GAGVSQSPSNKVTEKGKDVELRCDPISGHTALYWYRQSLGQGLEFLIYFQGNSAPDKSGLPSDRFSAERTGGSVSTLTIQRTQQEDSAVYLCASSFTGYYEQYFGPGTRLTVT.